This T cell receptor (beta chain) is drawn from a study of regulatory and conventional T cells in RAG deficiency. The CDR3 loop spans 17 amino acids. V lost 4 bases and J lost 1, with 20 bases in between. Germline V gene lookup returns CDR1 SGHTS and CDR2 YDEGEE. Data came from immunoSEQ multiplex PCR; TCRdb stores just in-frame clones and leaves some out. The table lists around 33,000 clones, about nine tenths of them singletons. Another study also made use of these data, one on regulatory T cells. That work adds: Amplification used 52 TRBV primers and 13 TRBJ primers.

This chain connects TRBV5-8 to TRBJ1-1; the D gene is possibly TRBD1 (5 bases). The TCR originated in a human donor in good health. Input material: CD8+ T cells sorted from blood. The CDR3 protein is CASSPRRVGPGNTEAFF. The DNA of the CDR3 is TGTGCCAGCAGCCCGCGACGGGTGGGGCCAGGGAACACTGAAGCTTTCTTT.